The 20 T cell receptor beta chains below come from one sample, sequenced in a study of cytomegalovirus exposure and HLA in healthy donors. PCR primers comprised 60 Vbeta and 13 Jbeta primers. Only in-frame clones appear in the TCRdb table, and some are missing; sequencing was by immunoSEQ multiplex PCR. Among some 170,000 clones, around 77% were seen once, and the ten largest hold approximately 1.6%. Sequenced input: PBMCs. The receptors here all came from a woman aged 30 to 39 in good health and CMV-seronegative.

The chain has TRBV6-5 and TRBJ1-1; no reliable D call. Trimming cost V 2 bases and J 4 bases, with 11 bases left between them. Germline V CDR1 and CDR2: MNHEY, SVGAGI. This CDR3 region has 14 residues. The CDR3 region is CASSYAGWATEAFF. As DNA, the CDR3 is TGTGCCAGCAGTTACGCAGGCTGGGCCACTGAAGCTTTCTTT.

The gene calls are TRBV5-1 and TRBJ1-5; D remains unclear. There are 14 residues in the CDR3. V lost 0 bases and J lost 13, with 17 bases in between. The germline V gene has CDR1 SGHRS and CDR2 YFSETQ. The CDR3 spells CASSLDASRSGQHF. The CDR3 DNA sequence: TGCGCCAGCAGCTTGGATGCATCCCGATCGGGTCAGCATTTT.

V is TRBV7-6 and J is TRBJ2-3; D perhaps matches TRBD1 (6 bases). The CDR3 length is 15 residues. Germline loops: CDR1 SGHVS, CDR2 FNYEAQ. Trimming removed 6 bases from V and 4 bases from J, with 17 bases in between. The CDR3 DNA reads as TGTGCCAGCAGACCTACGGGACAAAAGTCAGATACGCAGTATTTT. Translating it yields CASRPTGQKSDTQYF.

CDR3 nucleotides: TGTGCCAGCTCACCGACGTCAGGGGCGAGCAATCAGCCCCAGCATTTT. Translated, it gives CASSPTSGASNQPQHF. The chain employs TRBV18 and TRBJ1-5; weak D call: TRBD1 (6 bases). This CDR3 is built from 16 residues. V was shortened by 3 bases and J by 1 base, with 13 bases between the two germline ends. From germline, CDR1 is KGHSH and CDR2 LQKENI.

The V and J genes are TRBV23-1 and TRBJ2-3, with no clear D. TRBV23-1 counts as an open reading frame of uncertain function. V shed 2 bases and J shed 1 base, with 10 bases lying between them. The CDR3 runs 15 residues. Here the CDR3 DNA reads TGCGCCAGCAGTCAAGGGCAAAATGGCACAGATACGCAGTATTTT. It translates to CASSQGQNGTDTQYF.

The CDR3 region is CASWQGSGEAFF. The CDR3 DNA follows: TGCGCCAGCTGGCAGGGGTCAGGTGAAGCTTTCTTT. The genes are TRBV10-2 and TRBJ1-1, with D possibly being TRBD1 (6 bases). Germline loops: CDR1 WSHSY, CDR2 SAAADI. The V end lost 8 bases, the J end lost 7 bases, and 14 bases lay between the germline ends. The CDR3 is made up of 12 amino acids.

The V call is TRBV27, the J call TRBJ2-1; tentatively, D is TRBD2 (5 bases). Germline CDR1 MNHEY, CDR2 SMNVEV (reference sequence). The CDR3 is 14 residues long. Trimming shortened V by 5 bases and J by 6 bases, and 14 bases separated the two germline ends. CDR3 nucleotide sequence: TGTGCCAGCAGTCACCTAGAGCGGTCCAATGAGCAGTTCTTC. It encodes CASSHLERSNEQFF.

V usage is TRBV5-1 and J usage is TRBJ2-7; TRBD2 might be the D (6 bases). This CDR3 contains 15 residues. CDR1 and CDR2 from the germline V gene are SGHRS and YFSETQ. The ends were cut back, 0 bases at V and 5 bases at J, with 15 bases in the middle. CDR3 protein: CASSLGGAWGNEQYF. The CDR3 nucleotides are TGCGCCAGCAGCTTGGGCGGGGCGTGGGGCAACGAGCAGTACTTC.

This chain links TRBV7-2 with TRBJ2-7; the D is unclear. The CDR3 sequence is 14 residues long. Trimming left V 0 bases short and J 7 bases short, with 13 bases between. CDR1 SGHTA and CDR2 FQGNSA come from the germline V gene. Written as DNA, the CDR3 is TGTGCCAGCAGCTTAGCCTCTCCGTCCAGGGAGCAGTACTTC. Translating it yields CASSLASPSREQYF.

The genes are TRBV9 and TRBJ1-1, with 8 bases matching TRBD1. This CDR3 is built from 16 residues. V was clipped by 2 bases and J by 10 bases; unmatched bases: 16. Germline assignment: CDR1 SGDLS and CDR2 YYNGEE. For the CDR3, the DNA is TGTGCCAGCAGCGTGAGCAGGGGGCCGTTATCAGGAGGAGCTTTCTTT. Protein: CASSVSRGPLSGGAFF.

The rearrangement links TRBV25-1 to TRBJ1-6, with no clear D. CDR1 MGHDK and CDR2 SYGVNS come from the germline V gene. The CDR3 runs 15 residues. V lost 7 bases, J lost 5 bases, and 15 bases lay in between. CDR3 nucleotides: TGTGCCAGCACCCAAGGAGGGATGGATAATTCACCCCTCCACTTT. It codes for CASTQGGMDNSPLHF.

V is TRBV5-1 and J is TRBJ2-2, with 14 bases lining up with TRBD2. Germline loops: CDR1 SGHRS, CDR2 YFSETQ. The CDR3 runs 17 residues. V lost 4 bases to trimming and J lost 7 bases; unmatched junction nucleotides: 9. The CDR3 here is CASSKPGLAGVVGELFF. The CDR3 nucleotides read TGCGCCAGCAGCAAACCGGGACTAGCGGGAGTAGTCGGGGAGCTGTTTTTT.

DNA of the CDR3: TGTGCCAGCTCACCGGGACTCAATGAAAAACTGTTTTTT. The encoded protein is CASSPGLNEKLFF. The V gene is TRBV18, the J gene TRBJ1-4; possibly TRBD1 for D (5 bases). Germline V lookup: CDR1 KGHSH, CDR2 LQKENI. There are 13 residues in the CDR3. Trimming pared 3 bases from V and 5 bases from J, leaving 7 bases between. Complete variable domain (other parts from reference TRBV18 and TRBJ1-4): NAGVMQNPRHLVRRRGQEARLRCSPMKGHSHVYWYRQLPEEGLKFMVYLQKENIIDESGMPKERFSAEFPKEGPSILRIQQVVRGDSAAYFCASSPGLNEKLFFGSGTQLSVL.

This clone was detected only a few times. The V gene is TRBV29-1, the J gene TRBJ1-3, with 12 bases identical to TRBD1. This CDR3 is 16 amino acids long. Germline-derived CDR1 and CDR2 are SQVTM and ANQGSEA. V shed 2 bases and J 3 bases; nucleotides not matched to a gene: 5. The CDR3 reads CSVEKGQGAFGNTIYF. In nucleotides, the CDR3 is TGCAGCGTTGAAAAGGGACAGGGGGCATTTGGAAACACCATATATTTT.

This rearrangement joins TRBV5-1 to TRBJ2-1; 8 bases agree with TRBD2. Germline V gives CDR1 SGHRS, CDR2 YFSETQ. The CDR3 is made up of 15 amino acids. The V and J ends lost 2 bases and 6 bases, in that order; junction bases with no gene match: 7. CDR3 sequence: CASSFQRERGNEQFF. The CDR3 DNA sequence: TGCGCCAGCAGCTTCCAGCGGGAGCGTGGCAATGAGCAGTTCTTC.

The rearrangement links TRBV11-3 to TRBJ2-5; 10 bases match TRBD2. After removal of 5 bases from V and 4 bases from J, the junction contained 10 bases not matched to a gene. This CDR3 spans 16 amino acids. CDR1 and CDR2 from the germline V gene are SGHNT and YENEEA. The CDR3 is CASSAPSAGGGETQYF. The CDR3 region has the DNA TGTGCCAGCAGCGCCCCCTCAGCGGGGGGGGGAGAGACCCAGTACTTC.

This clone came up a few times. The J gene is TRBJ1-2, the V gene TRBV2; D is possibly TRBD1 (5 bases). The CDR3 is 13 residues long. Germline V gene data show CDR1 as SNHLY and CDR2 as FYNNEI. Trimming removed 2 bases at V and 4 bases at J, with 8 bases between. As DNA, the CDR3 is TGTGCCAGCAGTGAACGGGGGGTCTATGGCTACACCTTC. Translated: CASSERGVYGYTF.

The rearrangement joins TRBV27 to TRBJ1-4; D gene unclear. In germline, CDR1 is MNHEY, CDR2 SMNVEV (reference sequence). There are 14 residues in the CDR3. With 2 bases removed from V and 0 bases from J, the gap between germline ends came to 4 bases. This CDR3 reads CASSLRATNEKLFF. DNA of the CDR3: TGTGCCAGCAGTTTAAGAGCAACTAATGAAAAACTGTTTTTT.

This clone was found a few times. The rearrangement joins TRBV28 to TRBJ2-5, with 8 nucleotides matching TRBD1. The J call may be incorrect, as the DNA end agrees better with TRBJ2-7. This CDR3 is 14 amino acids long. Germline loops: CDR1 MDHEN, CDR2 SYDVKM. The CDR3 loop is CASSLTGGSYEQYF. CDR3 sequence (DNA): TGTGCCAGCAGTTTAACAGGGGGCTCCTACGAGCAGTACTTC.

DNA of the CDR3: TGTGCCAGTACCCTAGCGGGCAGATCATCTTCCCCCCAGCATTTT. Protein product: CASTLAGRSSSPQHF. J is TRBJ1-5 and V is TRBV19; D is ambiguous. V was shortened by 7 bases and J by 10 bases, with 23 bases between the two germline ends. This CDR3 contains 15 residues. CDR1 LNHDA and CDR2 SQIVND come from the germline V gene (reference sequence).